This T cell receptor beta chain is drawn from a study of T cell responses to AZD1222 COVID-19 vaccine. Comments on this clone: The antigen remains undetermined.

The repertoire was sequenced with immunoSEQ multiplex PCR; TCRdb's copy has only in-frame clones and lacks some. The data contain tens of thousands of clones, about 83% of them seen just once; the ten biggest clones take up roughly 6.6%. V lost 7 bases, J lost 9 bases, and 9 bases stayed unmatched. The CDR3 covers 15 residues. CDR1 SGHRS and CDR2 YFSETQ come from the germline V gene. General study findings and limits: Recipients of AZD1222 seropositive at baseline numbered only 5 to 7. Dominant at 160-218 and 743-854, vaccine-associated CD4 TCRs also spanned spike. Once two AZD1222 doses were given, Spike-specific TCR breadth and depth went up.

V and J are TRBV5-1 and TRBJ2-1; 14 nucleotides line up with TRBD2. This receptor was obtained from an adult in good health. The sample here was peripheral blood, taken on day 0 of AZD1222 vaccination. Here the CDR3 reads CASGGTSGSWSEQFF. CDR3 DNA sequence: TGCGCCAGCGGAGGGACTAGCGGGAGTTGGAGTGAGCAGTTCTTC.